This T cell receptor (beta chain) was sequenced for a study of CD8+ T cells in alopecia areata. General study results and limits: Treatment with tofacitinib significantly lowered scalp clonality and reduced expanded CD8+ clones among the top 100. Whether baseline CD8+ expansion is linked to response remains uncertain, given a single nonresponder.

Treatment meaning: oral pan-JAK inhibitor, 5-10 mg twice daily. Germline V gene data show CDR1 as SEHNR and CDR2 as FQNEAQ (reference sequence). The CDR3 length is 13 residues. Trimming pared 5 bases from V and 5 bases from J, leaving 13 bases between. Extraction and reverse transcription of RNA yielded cDNA as the sequencing template. Here immunoSEQ multiplex PCR was the method, and the copy in TCRdb shows in-frame clones only, minus some. The data show about 190,000 clones, about 60% seen once. As to this clone: Its target is not known.

This TCR was recovered from a human donor with alopecia areata. The chain combines TRBV7-9 with TRBJ2-7, with D uncertain. The material was CD4+ T cells sorted from blood, obtained at week 4, from a patient treated with tofacitinib. CDR3 residues: CASSPLGSNEQYF. CDR3 DNA: TGTGCCAGCAGCCCTCTCGGATCCAACGAGCAGTACTTC.